Sequencing of this T cell receptor (beta chain) was carried out in a study of blood T cell repertoires in COVID-19. Turning to the study itself: Acute-phase and convalescent COVID-19 samples originated in the United States, Italy and Spain. Sample material is recorded as cDNA or gDNA derived from T cells, B-cell-depleted T cells, or PBMCs.

This CDR3 region has 16 residues. Germline V gives CDR1 SGDLS, CDR2 YYNGEE. Trimming stripped 3 bases from V and 1 base from J, with 14 bases between. Methods used by the authors: Amplification of reference gene primers provided the estimated nucleated cell counts. Repertoires were generated with immunoSEQ multiplex PCR, while TCRdb's copy carries only in-frame clones and drops some. That table supplies the V and J calls and clone size; D and trimming were determined from the DNA. Among approximately 89,000 clones listed, about 82% were seen once. The TCR was taken from a woman aged 65 to 85 with active or convalescent COVID-19. The sequencing sample was made of peripheral blood. The J gene is TRBJ2-1, the V gene TRBV9; D perhaps matches TRBD1 (5 bases). DNA for the CDR3: TGTGCCAGCAGCGGATCAGGGATAACTTCCTACAATGAGCAGTTCTTC. It translates to CASSGSGITSYNEQFF.